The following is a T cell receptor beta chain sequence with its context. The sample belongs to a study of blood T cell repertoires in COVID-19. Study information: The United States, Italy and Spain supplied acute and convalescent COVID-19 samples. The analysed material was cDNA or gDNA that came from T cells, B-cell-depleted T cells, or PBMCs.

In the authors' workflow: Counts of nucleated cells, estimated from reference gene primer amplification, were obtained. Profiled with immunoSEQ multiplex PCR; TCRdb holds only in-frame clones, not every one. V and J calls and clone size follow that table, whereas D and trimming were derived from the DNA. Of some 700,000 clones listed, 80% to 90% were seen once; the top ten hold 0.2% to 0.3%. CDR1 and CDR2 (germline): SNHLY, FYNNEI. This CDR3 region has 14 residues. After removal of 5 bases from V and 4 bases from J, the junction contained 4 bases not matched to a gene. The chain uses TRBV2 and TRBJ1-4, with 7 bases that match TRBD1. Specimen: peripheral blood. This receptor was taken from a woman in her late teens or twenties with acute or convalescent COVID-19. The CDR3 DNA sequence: TGTGCCAGCAGTTACAGGGGAGGTAATGAAAAACTGTTTTTT. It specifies CASSYRGGNEKLFF.